This T cell receptor (beta chain) was obtained from a study of T cells in Graves' hyperthyroidism and ophthalmopathy. This clonotype was detected ten times or more. This CDR3 comprises 16 residues. Trimming left V 2 bases short and J 7 bases short, with 18 bases between. Regions amplified from RNA transcripts were the TCR beta CDR3 regions. RT-PCR in the first round (using the HTBI primer set) targeted the TCR CDR3. TCRdb re-called the multiplex PCR reads with MiXCR, one entry per CDR3 protein. This sample has approximately 210,000 distinct CDR3 sequences; roughly a sixth occur once, and the top ten carry 50%.

The V gene is TRBV12-3 or TRBV12-4, the J gene TRBJ1-5; D is unresolved. Material for sequencing was blood. The sequence was obtained from a man between 50 and 59 years old with Graves' hyperthyroidism. The CDR3 loop is CASSLLRSGGDQPQHF. The CDR3 region has the DNA TGTGCCAGCAGTTTACTGCGATCTGGAGGCGACCAGCCCCAGCATTTT.